These T cell receptor beta chains were read from a single sample in a study of regulatory T cells in long-lasting Graves disease. Using its own MiXCR run on the multiplex PCR reads, TCRdb lists one record per CDR3 protein. The table lists around 500,000 distinct CDR3 sequences, about 16% of them singletons. These data also formed part of another study, on T cells in Graves' hyperthyroidism and ophthalmopathy.

Source: peripheral blood mononuclear cells (PBMCs), taken at new diagnosis, from a patient treated with antithyroid drugs. These receptors came from a woman aged 35-65 years with Graves disease. CDR3s include the opening cysteine and the closing phenylalanine or tryptophan. D genes are given only for firm matches. Clone size is given for some rows only: seen once, a few or many times, or a class if the clone is expanded.

D	size	V	J	CDR3	DNA
.	.	TRBV10-3	TRBJ1-3	CAISEEGSPGNTIYF	TGTGCCATCAGTGAAGAAGGGAGTCCTGGAAACACCATATATTTT
TRBD1	.	TRBV3-1	TRBJ1-2	CASSQDLLQGGGYTF	TGTGCCAGCAGCCAAGATCTATTACAGGGGGGTGGCTACACCTTC
.	many	TRBV18	TRBJ1-2	CASSPVQKTAYGYTF	TGTGCCAGCTCACCAGTCCAGAAAACTGCCTATGGCTACACCTTC
TRBD2	.	TRBV5-1	TRBJ2-5	CASSQGLAIQETQYF	TGCGCCAGCAGCCAGGGACTAGCGATCCAGGAGACCCAGTACTTC
.	many	TRBV11-2	TRBJ2-5	CASSLTDQETQYF	TGTGCCAGCAGCTTAACGGACCAAGAGACCCAGTACTTC
.	many	TRBV5-1	TRBJ1-1	CASRLDSHTEAFF	TGCGCCAGCAGGCTGGACAGCCACACTGAAGCTTTCTTT
.	many	TRBV28	TRBJ2-1	CASSRKTGTNLNNEQFF	TGTGCCAGCAGCCGAAAGACAGGCACAAACCTGAACAATGAGCAGTTCTTC
.	.	TRBV12-3/TRBV12-4	TRBJ2-6	CASSSQGFPSGANVLTF	TGTGCCAGCAGTTCCCAGGGATTTCCTTCTGGGGCCAACGTCCTGACTTTC
.	.	TRBV6-2/TRBV6-3	TRBJ2-3	CASSSRNRATDTQYF	TGTGCCAGCAGTTCGAGGAATAGAGCCACAGATACGCAGTATTTT
.	.	TRBV5-1	TRBJ1-4	CASSDPNNEKLFF	TGCGCCAGCAGCGATCCAAATAATGAAAAACTGTTTTTT
.	many	TRBV11-2	TRBJ2-5	CASSLEWGETQYF	TGTGCCAGCAGCTTAGAGTGGGGAGAGACCCAGTACTTC
.	many	TRBV27	TRBJ2-7	CASSPSGPPYEQYF	TGTGCCAGCAGTCCGTCGGGCCCTCCATACGAGCAGTACTTC
.	.	TRBV11-3	TRBJ2-7	CASSPTGTAGEQYF	TGTGCCAGCAGCCCCACGGGGACCGCCGGAGAGCAGTACTTC
TRBD2	few	TRBV7-3	TRBJ2-3	CASSPDHGGKRYTQYF	TGTGCCAGCAGTCCGGACCACGGGGGGAAGCGATATACGCAGTATTTT
.	many	TRBV3-1	TRBJ1-1	CASSHAGVGAEAFF	TGTGCCAGCAGCCATGCGGGGGTCGGGGCTGAAGCTTTCTTT
TRBD1	.	TRBV29-1	TRBJ1-3	CSVRTGGNTIYF	TGCAGCGTGCGGACAGGGGGAAACACCATATATTTT
TRBD1	once	TRBV28	TRBJ2-3	CASSLLDREVKAQYF	TGTGCCAGCAGTTTATTGGACAGGGAGGTAAAGGCGCAGTATTTT
.	.	TRBV5-4	TRBJ2-5	CASSLALMRETQYF	TGTGCCAGCAGCTTGGCCCTTATGAGGGAGACCCAGTACTTC
.	.	TRBV19	TRBJ1-1	CASSMRELNTEAFF	TGTGCCAGTAGTATGAGGGAGTTAAACACTGAAGCTTTCTTT
.	many	TRBV28	TRBJ1-2	CASSLYIGSYGYTF	TGTGCCAGCAGTTTATATATAGGCTCCTATGGCTACACCTTC
TRBD2	many	TRBV2	TRBJ2-5	CASSRGLAGTQETQYF	TGTGCCAGCAGTCGCGGACTAGCGGGCACCCAAGAGACCCAGTACTTC
TRBD1	many	TRBV5-1	TRBJ2-1	CASSSTGEQFF	TGCGCCAGCAGTTCGACAGGGGAGCAGTTCTTC
.	.	TRBV7-9	TRBJ2-7	CASSAHSNPYEQYF	TGTGCCAGCAGCGCCCACAGTAACCCCTACGAGCAGTACTTC
TRBD1	.	TRBV6-1	TRBJ2-1	CASRIGQGAGEQFF	TGTGCCAGCAGAATAGGACAGGGGGCTGGGGAGCAGTTCTTC
TRBD2	many	TRBV3-1	TRBJ2-7	CASSQVTSGGYEQYF	TGTGCCAGCAGCCAAGTGACTAGCGGGGGATACGAGCAGTACTTC
.	few	TRBV7-9	TRBJ1-2	CASSHPRGAGYGYTF	TGTGCCAGCAGCCACCCACGGGGGGCAGGCTATGGCTACACCTTC
TRBD2	many	TRBV2	TRBJ2-5	CTSRRDYPETQYF	TGTACCAGCAGGAGGGACTATCCAGAGACCCAGTACTTC
TRBD1	once	TRBV7-2	TRBJ2-7	CASSLGQGAQQYF	TGTGCCAGCAGCTTGGGTCAGGGGGCGCAGCAGTACTTC
TRBD2	many	TRBV10-3	TRBJ2-1	CATRTSGNEQFF	TGTGCCACTAGGACTAGCGGTAATGAGCAGTTCTTC
.	many	TRBV30	TRBJ1-2	CAWIVSSNYGYTF	TGTGCCTGGATCGTCAGTTCTAACTATGGCTACACCTTC
.	.	TRBV14	TRBJ2-4	CASSPKAKNIQYF	TGTGCCAGCAGCCCGAAGGCCAAAAACATTCAGTACTTC
.	.	TRBV20-1	TRBJ1-5	CSAYAQQFGNQPQHF	TGCAGTGCTTACGCCCAGCAATTTGGCAATCAGCCCCAGCATTTT
.	many	TRBV6-5	TRBJ1-5	CASSYSARNGQPQHF	TGTGCCAGCAGTTACTCGGCGAGAAACGGTCAGCCCCAGCATTTT
TRBD1	many	TRBV12-3/TRBV12-4	TRBJ1-2	CASSPNPGQGEGYTF	TGTGCCAGCAGTCCAAATCCGGGACAGGGGGAAGGCTACACCTTC
.	.	TRBV9	TRBJ2-2	CASSVTVNTGELFF	TGTGCCAGCAGCGTAACGGTGAACACCGGGGAGCTGTTTTTT
.	few	TRBV9	TRBJ1-2	CASSVNRASNYGYTF	TGTGCCAGCAGCGTGAACAGGGCAAGTAACTATGGCTACACCTTC
.	many	TRBV29-1	TRBJ2-1	CSAPGQPYNEQFF	TGCAGCGCTCCGGGACAACCCTACAATGAGCAGTTCTTC
TRBD1	.	TRBV19	TRBJ1-5	CASSMGDRSNQPQHF	TGTGCCAGTAGTATGGGGGACAGGTCGAATCAGCCCCAGCATTTT
TRBD2	few	TRBV24-1	TRBJ2-1	CATSDPSGGTYNEQFF	TGTGCCACCAGTGACCCTAGCGGGGGTACATACAATGAGCAGTTCTTC
TRBD1	.	TRBV6-1	TRBJ1-2	CASSRGGQGGGNGYTF	TGTGCCAGCAGTCGCGGAGGACAGGGCGGCGGTAATGGCTACACCTTC
.	many	TRBV20-1	TRBJ1-5	CSASTGLYSNQPQHF	TGCAGTGCTAGCACCGGGTTGTATAGCAATCAGCCCCAGCATTTT